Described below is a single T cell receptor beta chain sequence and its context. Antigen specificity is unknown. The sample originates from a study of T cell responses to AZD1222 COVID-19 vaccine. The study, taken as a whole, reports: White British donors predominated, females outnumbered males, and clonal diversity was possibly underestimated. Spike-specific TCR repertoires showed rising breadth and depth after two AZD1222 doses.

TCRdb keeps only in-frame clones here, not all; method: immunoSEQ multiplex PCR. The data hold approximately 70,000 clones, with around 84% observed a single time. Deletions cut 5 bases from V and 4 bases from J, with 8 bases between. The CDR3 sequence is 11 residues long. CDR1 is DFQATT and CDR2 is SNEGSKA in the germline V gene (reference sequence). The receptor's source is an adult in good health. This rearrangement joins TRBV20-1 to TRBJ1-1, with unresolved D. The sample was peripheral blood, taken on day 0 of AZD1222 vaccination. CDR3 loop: CSAARTTEAFF. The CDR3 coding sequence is TGCAGTGCTGCCCGAACCACTGAAGCTTTCTTT.